Listed here are 27 T cell receptor beta chains from one sample, sequenced in a study of cytomegalovirus exposure and HLA in healthy donors. 13 Jbeta primers and 60 Vbeta primers were used for the PCR. The table came from immunoSEQ multiplex PCR; TCRdb's copy has only in-frame clones and leaves some out. This table holds 100,000 to 150,000 clones, 70% to 85% found once. Material: PBMCs. The receptors originated from a female donor in good health and CMV-seronegative.

The rearrangement links TRBV2 to TRBJ2-5, with D possibly being TRBD2 (5 bases). There are 13 residues in the CDR3. The germline V gene encodes CDR1 SNHLY and CDR2 FYNNEI. V was shortened by 6 bases and J by 2 bases, with 10 bases between the two germline ends. DNA for the CDR3: TGTGCCAGCAGACTAGAGGCTCAAGAGACCCAGTACTTC. This translates into CASRLEAQETQYF.

This clone occurred a few times. The chain uses TRBV18 and TRBJ2-1; 13 positions match TRBD2. CDR1 KGHSH and CDR2 LQKENI come from the germline V gene. V dropped 0 bases and J dropped 4; count of bases not matched to a gene: 6. The CDR3 loop spans 18 amino acids. CDR3 in amino acids: CASSPPVWTSGGYNEQFF. The CDR3, as DNA: TGTGCCAGCTCACCACCGGTCTGGACTAGCGGGGGTTACAATGAGCAGTTCTTC.

V is TRBV10-3 and J is TRBJ2-1; no clear D. Germline V lookup: CDR1 ENHRY, CDR2 SYGVKD. The CDR3 extends over 12 amino acids. The V and J ends lost 10 bases and 9 bases respectively, with 16 bases between them. Here the CDR3 DNA reads TGTGCCACCCAGGCCAGCCGCATTGAGCAGTTCTTC. It translates to CATQASRIEQFF.

The chain carries TRBV5-1 and TRBJ2-1, with 7 bases that match TRBD1. CDR1 is SGHRS, CDR2 YFSETQ, per germline. The CDR3 is 15 amino acids. Germline trimming cut 5 bases from V and 1 base from J; bases unmatched to any gene: 6. CDR3 bases: TGCGCCAGCAGTTTCGAGGGGGCGTCCTACAATGAGCAGTTCTTC. Translation gives CASSFEGASYNEQFF.

The sample holds a few counts of this clone. J is TRBJ2-1 and V is TRBV7-9, with TRBD2 matching 7 bases. The CDR3 runs 13 residues. The germline CDR1 and CDR2 sequences are SEHNR and FQNEAQ (reference sequence). V lost 6 bases, J lost 5 bases, and 4 bases stayed unmatched. The CDR3 sequence is CASSLAAHNEQFF. Written as DNA, the CDR3 is TGTGCCAGCAGTCTAGCGGCCCACAATGAGCAGTTCTTC.

The V and J genes are TRBV29-1 and TRBJ2-2, with D hard to call. The CDR3 extends over 15 amino acids. The V gene's germline CDR1 is SQVTM and CDR2 ANQGSEA. Trimming took 4 bases from V and 0 from J, leaving 12 bases between them. This CDR3 reads CSVVASPSNTGELFF. CDR3 nucleotide sequence: TGCAGCGTTGTGGCCTCACCCTCGAACACCGGGGAGCTGTTTTTT.

This chain joins TRBV13 and TRBJ2-3, with 14 bases aligning to TRBD2. The CDR3 has 16 amino acids. The junction had 4 bases not matched to a gene; V was cut back by 5 bases and J by 3 bases. In germline, CDR1 is PRHDT, CDR2 FYEKMQ (reference sequence). CDR3 nucleotide sequence: TGTGCCAGCAGCCCCAGACTAGCGGGAGGGACAGATACGCAGTATTTT. Residues: CASSPRLAGGTDTQYF.

V and J are TRBV2 and TRBJ2-7, with D tentatively TRBD2 (6 bases). The V and J ends lost 7 bases and 6 bases respectively, with 22 bases between them. Germline V gives CDR1 SNHLY, CDR2 FYNNEI. This CDR3 is built from 15 residues. CDR3: CASIRGTAGPPEQYF. Written as DNA, the CDR3 is TGTGCCAGCATACGGGGGACGGCGGGGCCCCCCGAGCAGTACTTC.

The V call is TRBV4-1, the J call TRBJ2-5, with 7 nucleotides matching TRBD1. This CDR3 spans 15 amino acids. The germline V gene has CDR1 MGHRA and CDR2 YSYEKL. J lost 4 bases, V lost 0 bases, and 5 bases had no gene match. CDR3 in DNA: TGCGCCAGCAGCCAAGATTTAAACAGGGGAGAGACCCAGTACTTC. Translating gives CASSQDLNRGETQYF.

V is TRBV7-9 and J is TRBJ1-1, with unresolved D. Trimming took 4 bases from V and 0 from J, leaving 9 bases between them. Germline CDR1 reads SEHNR; CDR2 reads FQNEAQ (reference sequence). The CDR3 contains 14 residues. CDR3 nucleotide sequence: TGTGCCAGCAGCTCAATGGCGGTGAACACTGAAGCTTTCTTT. Translation: CASSSMAVNTEAFF. The variable domain in full, with the rest retrieved from reference TRBV7-9 and TRBJ1-1, is DTGVSQNPRHKITKRGQNVTFRCDPISEHNRLYWYRQTLGQGPEFLTYFQNEAQLEKSRLLSDRFSAERPKGSFSTLEIQRTEQGDSAMYLCASSSMAVNTEAFFGQGTRLTVV.

The V call is TRBV2, the J call TRBJ2-1, with 11 bases lining up with TRBD1. CDR3 length: 15 amino acids. Germline V gene sequence: CDR1 SNHLY, CDR2 FYNNEI. Trimming at V came to 6 bases and at J to 5 bases, leaving 6 bases not matched to a gene. CDR3 residues: CASRTGTGGNNEQFF. CDR3 DNA: TGTGCCAGCAGGACCGGGACAGGGGGTAACAATGAGCAGTTCTTC. Drawing the rest from reference TRBV2 and TRBJ2-1, the complete variable domain is EPEVTQTPSHQVTQMGQEVILRCVPISNHLYFYWYRQILGQKVEFLVSFYNNEISEKSEIFDDQFSVERPDGSNFTLKIRSTKLEDSAMYFCASRTGTGGNNEQFFGPGTRLTVL.

The V and J genes are TRBV19 and TRBJ1-1; D remains unclear. Germline values: CDR1 LNHDA, CDR2 SQIVND (reference sequence). V was shortened by 6 bases and J by 0 bases, with 8 bases between the two germline ends. The CDR3 loop spans 13 amino acids. DNA for the CDR3: TGTGCCAGTAGAAATCCCATGAACACTGAAGCTTTCTTT. Translation: CASRNPMNTEAFF.

The chain recombines TRBV19 with TRBJ2-7; 13 nucleotides agree with TRBD2. J lost 3 bases, V lost 5 bases, and 7 bases had no gene match. Per the germline V gene, CDR1 is LNHDA and CDR2 is SQIVND (reference sequence). The CDR3 extends over 16 amino acids. CDR3 DNA: TGTGCCAGTAGTTCGGGACTAGCGGGATACGGCTACGAGCAGTACTTC. As protein: CASSSGLAGYGYEQYF.

This clone was observed a handful of times. V usage is TRBV28 and J usage is TRBJ2-4, with D hard to call. The CDR3 is made up of 16 amino acids. Germline V lookup: CDR1 MDHEN, CDR2 SYDVKM. V lost 5 bases, J lost 1 base, and 15 bases lay in between. CDR3 amino acids: CASSPGLTRAKNIQYF. The CDR3 DNA reads as TGTGCCAGCAGTCCCGGTCTGACTCGGGCCAAAAACATTCAGTACTTC.

This chain joins TRBV11-2 and TRBJ2-2; maybe TRBD1 (5 bases). Trimming shortened V by 3 bases and J by 4 bases, and 12 bases separated the two germline ends. Germline V lookup: CDR1 SGHAT, CDR2 FQNNGV. There are 15 residues in the CDR3. CDR3 protein: CASSFIRGGTGELFF. DNA of the CDR3: TGTGCCAGCAGCTTCATTAGGGGTGGCACCGGGGAGCTGTTTTTT.

The V call is TRBV9, the J call TRBJ2-1; 9 bases match TRBD1. This CDR3 is 14 amino acids long. The germline gives CDR1 SGDLS, CDR2 YYNGEE. Unmatched junction bases numbered 10, after V lost 3 bases and J lost 12 bases. The CDR3 bases are TGTGCCAGCAGCGGTAGCGGACAGGGGATTGTGCAGTTCTTC. It encodes CASSGSGQGIVQFF.

For this clone: Other nucleotide sequences from this sample produce the same CDR3. This chain links TRBV2 with TRBJ2-3, with TRBD1 identical over 9 bases. Germline CDR1 and CDR2: SNHLY and FYNNEI. With V trimmed by 5 bases and J by 1 base, 4 bases remained unmatched. The CDR3 has 15 amino acids. The CDR3 reads CASSPRTGGTDTQYF. The CDR3, as DNA: TGTGCCAGCAGTCCCCGGACAGGGGGCACAGATACGCAGTATTTT.

This chain joins TRBV9 and TRBJ2-7; D remains ambiguous. This CDR3 region has 13 residues. Trimming removed 0 bases at V and 3 bases at J, with 7 bases between. CDR1 SGDLS and CDR2 YYNGEE come from the germline V gene. CDR3 sequence (DNA): TGTGCCAGCAGCGTAGGTCCCAACTACGAGCAGTACTTC. It codes for CASSVGPNYEQYF.

The rearrangement links TRBV19 to TRBJ1-1, with 9 positions matching TRBD1. There are 15 residues in the CDR3. Germline CDR1 is LNHDA and CDR2 is SQIVND (reference sequence). Losses at the gene ends were 4 bases for V and 4 bases for J; bases not matched to a gene: 7. The DNA for the CDR3 is TGTGCCAGTAGTAGGGGAGCGACAGGGGGCACTGAAGCTTTCTTT. It encodes CASSRGATGGTEAFF.

The gene calls are TRBV9 and TRBJ2-3; D unclear. V lost 4 bases, J lost 4 bases, and 16 bases lay in between. Germline assignment: CDR1 SGDLS and CDR2 YYNGEE. This CDR3 is built from 15 residues. CDR3 coding DNA: TGTGCCAGCAGCCCCGGTTGGAGTCCCCCAGATACGCAGTATTTT. It encodes CASSPGWSPPDTQYF. Full variable domain (missing parts from reference TRBV9 and TRBJ2-3): DSGVTQTPKHLITATGQRVTLRCSPRSGDLSVYWYQQSLDQGLQFLIQYYNGEERAKGNILERFSAQQFPDLHSELNLSSLELGDSALYFCASSPGWSPPDTQYFGPGTRLTVL.

A few counts support this clone. The chain uses TRBV7-8 and TRBJ2-2, with D possibly being TRBD1 (6 bases). The V and J ends lost 1 base and 4 bases respectively, with 10 bases between them. The germline V gene has CDR1 SGHVS and CDR2 FQNEAQ. CDR3 length: 15 amino acids. The CDR3 nucleotides are TGTGCCAGCAGCTTAGACAGGGCTGGCACCGGGGAGCTGTTTTTT. It codes for CASSLDRAGTGELFF.

The CDR3 DNA sequence: TGTGCCACCAGCAATGAGGGATACGGCTACACCTTC. It translates to CATSNEGYGYTF. The chain couples TRBV15 to TRBJ1-2; D is undetermined. V was pared by 4 bases and J by 8 bases, with 11 bases between. This CDR3 contains 12 residues. Germline-derived CDR1 and CDR2 are LNHNV and YYDKDF (reference sequence).

The V gene is TRBV28, the J gene TRBJ1-1; perhaps TRBD1 as D (5 bases). Looked up from germline, CDR1 is MDHEN and CDR2 is SYDVKM. V lost 6 bases, J lost 4 bases, and 12 bases lay in between. CDR3 size: 13 residues. CDR3 sequence reads: CASREGGGTEAFF. CDR3 bases: TGTGCCAGCAGAGAGGGCGGGGGCACTGAAGCTTTCTTT.

A remark on this clone: Other nucleotide sequences from this sample produce the same CDR3. The chain uses TRBV18 and TRBJ2-5; D gene ambiguous. CDR1 is KGHSH, CDR2 LQKENI, per germline. The V end was cut by 6 bases, the J end by 0 bases, with 5 bases between. The CDR3 totals 12 residues. The CDR3 reads CASSPYQETQYF. Written as DNA, the CDR3 is TGTGCCAGCTCTCCGTACCAAGAGACCCAGTACTTC.

This chain joins TRBV10-3 and TRBJ2-7, with D unclear. The V gene's germline CDR1 is ENHRY and CDR2 SYGVKD. The CDR3 totals 12 residues. Between the trimmed V and J ends, which lost 0 bases and 8 bases, there was a span of 8 bases. Here the CDR3 DNA reads TGTGCCATCAGTGAGTCGTTGGAGAAGCAGTACTTC. The encoded protein is CAISESLEKQYF.

The chain couples TRBV7-2 to TRBJ2-7; D is unresolved. Germline-derived CDR1 and CDR2 are SGHTA and FQGNSA. V was cut by 1 base and J by 3 bases, with 10 bases left in between. The CDR3 runs 14 residues. CDR3 in DNA: TGTGCCAGCAGCTTAGAGCCCGAGAACTACGAGCAGTACTTC. Protein sequence: CASSLEPENYEQYF.

This clone was picked up a small number of times. The chain employs TRBV25-1 and TRBJ2-1; unclear D gene. This CDR3 is built from 16 residues. Germline V CDR1 and CDR2: MGHDK, SYGVNS. Trimming left V 3 bases short and J 0 bases short, with 12 bases between. The CDR3 reads CASSDLLGSSYNEQFF. The CDR3, as DNA: TGTGCCAGCAGTGATTTGTTGGGCAGCTCCTACAATGAGCAGTTCTTC.